The 13 T cell receptor beta chains listed next were all sequenced from one sample in a study of T cell responses to AZD1222 COVID-19 vaccine. Measured with immunoSEQ multiplex PCR; TCRdb has only the in-frame clones, and not every one. The table lists some 200,000 clones, roughly 90% of them singletons. The starting material was peripheral blood, obtained 28 days after the second AZD1222 dose. These receptors were obtained from an adult who received the AZD1222 COVID-19 vaccine.

This clone turned up a few times. The chain joins TRBV9 to TRBJ2-1; TRBD2 is a possible D gene (8 bases). Looked up from germline, CDR1 is SGDLS and CDR2 is YYNGEE. The CDR3 length is 17 residues. Deletions cut 4 bases from V and 4 bases from J, with 21 bases between. CDR3 protein: CASSPQGGLDVYNEQFF. As DNA, the CDR3 is TGTGCCAGCAGCCCCCAGGGGGGACTAGACGTATACAATGAGCAGTTCTTC.

J is TRBJ2-7 and V is TRBV2; 7 nucleotides align to TRBD2. V lost 6 bases to trimming and J lost 5 bases; unmatched junction nucleotides: 13. Per germline, CDR1 SNHLY and CDR2 FYNNEI. The CDR3 is made up of 15 amino acids. CDR3 loop: CASRLRYQGGDEQYF. CDR3 sequence (DNA): TGTGCCAGCAGACTACGTTACCAGGGAGGGGACGAGCAGTACTTC.

This clone was observed once. The rearrangement links TRBV7-9 to TRBJ1-2; TRBD1 might be the D (5 bases). The CDR3 is made up of 15 amino acids. Trimming pared 5 bases from V and 4 bases from J, leaving 17 bases between. The germline V gene encodes CDR1 SEHNR and CDR2 FQNEAQ (reference sequence). Here the CDR3 DNA reads TGTGCCAGCAGCGCCGTCCGGGACGCAGGCTATGGCTACACCTTC. It encodes CASSAVRDAGYGYTF.

J is TRBJ1-1 and V is TRBV5-1; D gene unclear. Germline V lookup: CDR1 SGHRS, CDR2 YFSETQ. V was cut by 1 base and J by 7 bases, with 11 bases left in between. This CDR3 is 13 amino acids long. CDR3 residues: CASSLRSGGEAFF. CDR3 bases: TGCGCCAGCAGCTTGCGGTCGGGAGGTGAAGCTTTCTTT.

CDR3 amino acids: CASSLMPLGGYTF. The CDR3 region has the DNA TGTGCCAGCAGCTTAATGCCTCTTGGGGGCTACACCTTC. V usage is TRBV7-3 and J usage is TRBJ1-2, with D unclear. There are 13 residues in the CDR3. V was trimmed by 1 base and J by 8 bases, leaving 11 bases between them. Germline assignment: CDR1 SGHTA and CDR2 FQGTGA.

The V and J genes are TRBV9 and TRBJ2-2, with 8 nucleotides matching TRBD1. The junction had 2 bases not matched to a gene; V was cut back by 5 bases and J by 2 bases. Germline assignment: CDR1 SGDLS and CDR2 YYNGEE. This CDR3 has 14 residues. CDR3 residues: CASSDRGNTGELFF. The CDR3 DNA reads as TGTGCCAGCAGTGACAGGGGTAACACCGGGGAGCTGTTTTTT.

Written as DNA, the CDR3 is TGTGCCAGCAGCTTCATCAGCTCCTACAATGAGCAGTTCTTC. Its translation: CASSFISSYNEQFF. The chain combines TRBV5-4 with TRBJ2-1; D is uncertain. V lost 2 bases to trimming and J lost 0 bases, with 6 bases between them. The CDR3 is made up of 14 amino acids. Germline values: CDR1 SGHNT, CDR2 YYREEE (reference sequence). The full variable domain, rest sourced from reference TRBV5-4 and TRBJ2-1, is ETGVTQSPTHLIKTRGQQVTLRCSSQSGHNTVSWYQQALGQGPQFIFQYYREEENGRGNFPPRFSGLQFPNYSSELNVNALELDDSALYLCASSFISSYNEQFFGPGTRLTVL.

The chain combines TRBV19 with TRBJ1-4; TRBD1 might be the D (6 bases). The CDR3 covers 15 residues. V was cut by 6 bases and J by 6 bases, with 17 bases left in between. Germline CDR1 and CDR2: LNHDA and SQIVND (reference sequence). The chain's CDR3 is CASRIAGQRYEKLFF. CDR3 DNA: TGTGCCAGTAGAATTGCGGGACAACGGTATGAAAAACTGTTTTTT.

This clone was picked up one time. V is TRBV9 and J is TRBJ1-5, with D maybe TRBD1 (6 bases). V lost 4 bases to trimming and J lost 3 bases, with 11 bases between them. CDR1 is SGDLS, CDR2 YYNGEE, per germline. This CDR3 contains 14 residues. The CDR3 loop is CASSPTGTNQPQHF. The CDR3 region has the DNA TGTGCCAGCAGCCCGACAGGTACCAATCAGCCCCAGCATTTT.

This chain connects TRBV19 to TRBJ2-2; perhaps TRBD1 as D (5 bases). Trimming cost V 3 bases and J 4 bases, with 15 bases left between them. Germline V gene data show CDR1 as LNHDA and CDR2 as SQIVND (reference sequence). The length of the CDR3 is 16 residues. The CDR3 DNA reads as TGTGCCAGTAGTATGGGATTCACAGGATCCACCGGGGAGCTGTTTTTT. This encodes CASSMGFTGSTGELFF.

The gene calls are TRBV4-1 and TRBJ2-3; D remains ambiguous. The CDR3 totals 15 residues. The germline V gene has CDR1 MGHRA and CDR2 YSYEKL. Trimming cost V 0 bases and J 0 bases, with 7 bases left between them. CDR3 sequence: CASSQDFGSTDTQYF. The CDR3 nucleotides are TGCGCCAGCAGCCAAGATTTTGGCAGCACAGATACGCAGTATTTT.

This clone showed up just a few times. The chain carries TRBV6-5 and TRBJ1-2; TRBD1 matches at 7 bases. The CDR3 extends over 15 amino acids. The V segment lost 2 bases and the J segment 8 bases; nucleotides outside the gene matches: 11. In germline, CDR1 is MNHEY, CDR2 SVGAGI. The CDR3 loop is CASSYAGTALRGYTF. CDR3 coding DNA: TGTGCCAGCAGTTACGCCGGGACAGCCCTCAGGGGCTACACCTTC.

The chain couples TRBV27 to TRBJ2-1; 9 nucleotides agree with TRBD1. This CDR3 contains 16 residues. With 8 bases clipped from V and 9 bases from J, the junction kept 17 bases outside the gene matches. Germline-derived CDR1 and CDR2 are MNHEY and SMNVEV (reference sequence). The CDR3 loop reads CASGRDRVLDAVEQFF. CDR3 DNA: TGTGCCAGCGGCCGGGACAGGGTTCTGGATGCAGTTGAGCAGTTCTTC.